The 18 T cell receptor beta chains presented below share a single source sample, sequenced in a study of regulatory T cells in long-lasting Graves disease. This sample's time point: persistent/refractory GD, antithyroid drugs over 5 years with positive TRAb. There was RNA extracted from PBMCs, and the TCR library was made from it. Arm-PCR of CDR3 regions and iRepertoire HTBI primers were the basis on which TCR beta libraries were built. From the multiplex PCR reads, TCRdb called clonotypes with MiXCR, one entry per CDR3 protein. The sample has roughly 430,000 distinct CDR3 sequences, roughly 21% seen once. This sample comprised peripheral blood mononuclear cells (PBMCs), obtained when the disease was refractory, from a patient treated with antithyroid drugs. These TCRs come from a female donor with Graves disease.

This chain links TRBV28 with TRBJ2-1; D uncertain. From germline, CDR1 is MDHEN and CDR2 SYDVKM. Between the trimmed V and J ends, which lost 1 base and 10 bases, there was a span of 8 bases. The CDR3 contains 12 residues. The CDR3 spells CASSLYSREQFF. In nucleotides, the CDR3 is TGTGCCAGCAGTTTATACTCGCGGGAGCAGTTCTTC.

The genes are TRBV10-3 and TRBJ1-5, with unresolved D. Germline lookup yields CDR1 ENHRY and CDR2 SYGVKD. V was trimmed by 3 bases and J by 6 bases, leaving 9 bases between them. CDR3 length: 13 residues. The CDR3 DNA reads TGTGCCATCAGTGACGGAGGCTCTCAGCCCCAGCATTTT. Amino acid sequence: CAISDGGSQPQHF.

The genes are TRBV20-1 and TRBJ2-7; D ambiguous. CDR1 and CDR2 from the germline V gene are DFQATT and SNEGSKA (reference sequence). The V end was cut by 4 bases, the J end by 1 base, with 11 bases between. There are 13 residues in the CDR3. This CDR3 is CSAKLFLSYEQYF. The CDR3 DNA is TGCAGTGCTAAACTTTTCCTATCCTACGAGCAGTACTTC.

This clonotype was detected many times. The chain carries TRBV6-1 and TRBJ1-1, with D tentatively TRBD1 (5 bases). The CDR3 totals 14 residues. Trimming left V 6 bases short and J 1 base short, with 12 bases between. Germline CDR1 and CDR2: MNHNS and SASEGT. The CDR3 bases are TGTGCCAGCAGCACGGTTGGGGGGAACACTGAAGCTTTCTTT. Translating it yields CASSTVGGNTEAFF.

This clonotype was found many times. CDR3 amino acids: CSAQSEFSYEQYF. CDR3 sequence (DNA): TGCAGTGCTCAGTCCGAATTCTCCTACGAGCAGTACTTC. This chain uses TRBV20-1 with TRBJ2-7; D gene unclear. CDR1 DFQATT and CDR2 SNEGSKA come from the germline V gene (reference sequence). The CDR3 contains 13 residues. V gave up 5 bases and J gave up 0 bases, with 11 bases separating them.

The chain uses TRBV18 and TRBJ1-1, with unresolved D. Looked up from germline, CDR1 is KGHSH and CDR2 is LQKENI. The CDR3 spans 13 residues. V was cut by 3 bases and J by 5 bases, with 10 bases left in between. CDR3 DNA sequence: TGTGCCAGCTCACCCCTGGGAAAGACTGAAGCTTTCTTT. Its protein product is CASSPLGKTEAFF.

In its sample, this clonotype was seen a few times. This chain connects TRBV2 to TRBJ2-3, with 9 bases identical to TRBD1. V lost 4 bases to trimming and J lost 3 bases; unmatched junction nucleotides: 8. The CDR3 is 16 residues long. The V gene's germline CDR1 is SNHLY and CDR2 FYNNEI. The CDR3 region is CASSARPGQGTDTQYF. For the CDR3, the DNA is TGTGCCAGCAGTGCCCGACCGGGACAGGGAACAGATACGCAGTATTTT.

This clonotype appeared many times. The genes are TRBV28 and TRBJ2-7, with D maybe TRBD2 (6 bases). The CDR3 is made up of 16 amino acids. Between the trimmed V and J ends, which lost 5 bases and 2 bases, there was a span of 19 bases. Germline loops: CDR1 MDHEN, CDR2 SYDVKM. The CDR3, as DNA: TGTGCCAGCAGTCAACCTGGGACTTATAGACCCTACGAGCAGTACTTC. Encoded protein: CASSQPGTYRPYEQYF. Filled out from reference TRBV28 and TRBJ2-7, the complete variable domain reads DVKVTQSSRYLVKRTGEKVFLECVQDMDHENMFWYRQDPGLGLRLIYFSYDVKMKEKGDIPEGYSVSREKKERFSLILESASTNQTSMYLCASSQPGTYRPYEQYFGPGTRLTVT.

In this sample, this clonotype turned up many times. Written as DNA, the CDR3 is TGTGCCAGCAGTCCCCAAGGACAGGGCTACCCCTACGAGCAGTACTTC. Encoded protein: CASSPQGQGYPYEQYF. This chain joins TRBV27 and TRBJ2-7, with 8 bases matching TRBD1. The CDR3 sequence is 16 residues long. The germline gives CDR1 MNHEY, CDR2 SMNVEV (reference sequence). Losses at the gene ends were 5 bases for V and 2 bases for J; bases not matched to a gene: 11.

The chain links TRBV30 to TRBJ1-2; 7 bases agree with TRBD1. CDR3 length: 13 residues. With 3 bases clipped from V and 2 bases from J, the junction kept 3 bases outside the gene matches. From germline, CDR1 is GTSNPN and CDR2 SVGIG (reference sequence). The DNA of the CDR3 is TGTGCCTGGAGACGGACAGGCAACTATGGCTACACCTTC. It specifies CAWRRTGNYGYTF.

This clonotype occurred many times. The V call is TRBV28, the J call TRBJ1-2; a possible D gene is TRBD1 (6 bases). The germline gives CDR1 MDHEN, CDR2 SYDVKM. Trimming removed 6 bases at V and 8 bases at J, with 22 bases between. The CDR3 contains 15 residues. The CDR3 nucleotides read TGTGCCAGCAGCGACGCCACAGGGACCCCTAGAGGCTACACCTTC. It specifies CASSDATGTPRGYTF.

This clonotype has at least ten counts. J is TRBJ1-3 and V is TRBV5-6; no clear D. The germline V gene has CDR1 SGHDT and CDR2 YYEEEE. The CDR3 runs 12 residues. The ends were cut back, 2 bases at V and 5 bases at J, with 5 bases in the middle. The DNA of the CDR3 is TGTGCCAGCAGCTTCGCGAGAAACACCATATATTTT. Translation gives CASSFARNTIYF.

This clonotype was counted at least ten times. V is TRBV28 and J is TRBJ1-5; TRBD1 aligns across 7 bases. Germline loops: CDR1 MDHEN, CDR2 SYDVKM. J gave up 6 bases and V 8 bases, and 13 bases lay outside the gene matches. This CDR3 spans 15 amino acids. The CDR3 region has the DNA TGTGCCAGCCGGGAGGGCCAGGGGGTTGCTCAGCCCCAGCATTTT. Protein sequence: CASREGQGVAQPQHF.

This clonotype occurred many times. The genes are TRBV20-1 and TRBJ1-5; 11 nucleotides match TRBD1. Germline V gene data show CDR1 as DFQATT and CDR2 as SNEGSKA (reference sequence). This CDR3 is built from 13 residues. Trimming cost V 4 bases and J 5 bases; bases outside gene matches: 1. In nucleotides, the CDR3 is TGCAGTGCTATGGGACAGGGGGATCAGCCCCAGCATTTT. Protein product: CSAMGQGDQPQHF.

The table lists this clonotype with many counts. V usage is TRBV3-1 and J usage is TRBJ2-7; 11 bases agree with TRBD1. The CDR3 sequence is 16 residues long. V shed 3 bases, J shed 3 bases, and the junction held 7 bases outside the gene matches. CDR1 and CDR2 from the germline V gene are LGHDT and YNNKEL (reference sequence). The CDR3 DNA is TGTGCCAGCAGCCACAGCCGGGACAGGGGGATCTACGAGCAGTACTTC. Amino acid sequence: CASSHSRDRGIYEQYF.

This rearrangement joins TRBV9 to TRBJ1-2, with 10 bases fitting TRBD1. This CDR3 is 15 amino acids long. From germline, CDR1 is SGDLS and CDR2 YYNGEE. With 3 bases clipped from V and 8 bases from J, the junction kept 10 bases outside the gene matches. The CDR3 bases are TGTGCCAGCAGCGCCGGGACAGGGGCCCAGGGGGGCTACACCTTC. Protein: CASSAGTGAQGGYTF.

The rearrangement links TRBV19 to TRBJ2-2; D possibly corresponds to TRBD1 (5 bases). Trimming removed 9 bases from V and 2 bases from J, with 19 bases in between. CDR3 size: 16 residues. Germline values: CDR1 LNHDA, CDR2 SQIVND (reference sequence). The CDR3 reads CASSPQTDPNTGELFF. The CDR3 DNA reads as TGTGCCAGCAGCCCCCAGACAGACCCCAACACCGGGGAGCTGTTTTTT.

The table lists this clonotype with many counts. V gene TRBV28 combines with J gene TRBJ2-2; D is uncertain. V shed 3 bases and J shed 11 bases, with 10 bases lying between them. CDR1 MDHEN and CDR2 SYDVKM come from the germline V gene. The length of the CDR3 is 12 residues. CDR3 nucleotides: TGTGCCAGCAGTTTTGGCCAAAGTGAGCTGTTTTTT. This codes for CASSFGQSELFF.